The 27 T cell receptor beta chains presented below share a single source sample, sequenced in a study of blood T cell repertoires in COVID-19. Libraries were prepared by immunoSEQ multiplex PCR; TCRdb keeps only in-frame clonotypes and omits some of them. The profile shows more than 250,000 clones, 80% to 90% of them singletons. The sample consisted of PBMCs or T cells enriched from blood (not recorded which). The receptors stem from a man younger than 45 who had recovered from COVID-19.

The V call is TRBV6-5, the J call TRBJ1-1; 8 nucleotides align to TRBD1. This CDR3 is 14 amino acids long. In germline, CDR1 is MNHEY, CDR2 SVGAGI. J gave up 5 bases and V 8 bases, and 10 bases lay outside the gene matches. The DNA for the CDR3 is TGTGCCAGCCGGACAGGGAGTGCGTGGACTGAAGCTTTCTTT. It is translated as CASRTGSAWTEAFF.

This chain joins TRBV6-4 and TRBJ2-1; a possible D gene is TRBD1 (6 bases). V lost 6 bases, J lost 5 bases, and 17 bases lay in between. Germline assignment: CDR1 MRHNA and CDR2 SNTAGT. The CDR3 extends over 15 amino acids. This CDR3 is CASSPGAGVHNEQFF. CDR3 DNA: TGTGCCAGCAGCCCCGGGGCAGGGGTCCACAATGAGCAGTTCTTC.

Concerning this clone itself: Other DNA sequences of this sample code for an identical CDR3. The rearrangement links TRBV5-1 to TRBJ2-7; 8 bases map to TRBD2. The CDR3 is 15 residues long. Germline loops: CDR1 SGHRS, CDR2 YFSETQ. The ends lost 0 bases at V and 0 bases at J; junction bases unmatched: 2. The CDR3 region has the DNA TGCGCCAGCAGCTTGGTAGCGGGAAGCTCCTACGAGCAGTACTTC. Its protein product is CASSLVAGSSYEQYF.

The V and J genes are TRBV3-1 (or the pseudogene TRBV3-2) and TRBJ2-1; perhaps TRBD2 as D (6 bases). Trimming took off 1 base at V and 9 bases at J, with 16 bases between the two ends. CDR1 and CDR2 from the germline V gene are LGHDT and YNNKEL (reference sequence). This CDR3 has 15 amino acids. CDR3 sequence: CASSQGRVQLGEQFF. CDR3 nucleotide sequence: TGTGCCAGCAGCCAAGGGAGGGTACAGTTGGGTGAGCAGTTCTTC.

Written as DNA, the CDR3 is TGTGCCATCAGTGAGTCTGCAGGGAATCCCTACGAGCAGTACTTC. It yields the protein CAISESAGNPYEQYF. The rearrangement joins TRBV10-3 to TRBJ2-7; TRBD1 is a possible D gene (5 bases). The germline V and J ends were trimmed by 0 bases and 2 bases, with 11 bases remaining between them. The CDR3 length is 15 residues. Germline V gene sequence: CDR1 ENHRY, CDR2 SYGVKD.

This clone was recorded only once. This chain links TRBV7-9 with TRBJ2-2, with TRBD2 matching over 8 bases. The germline V gene has CDR1 SEHNR and CDR2 FQNEAQ (reference sequence). The CDR3 covers 16 residues. V was clipped by 3 bases and J by 3 bases; unmatched bases: 6. CDR3 DNA: TGTGCCAGCAGCTTGAGGCGGGGGGTGGACACCGGGGAGCTGTTTTTT. Translated, it gives CASSLRRGVDTGELFF.

The chain employs TRBV3-1 (or the pseudogene TRBV3-2) and TRBJ1-3; 9 positions match TRBD1. The V and J ends lost 4 bases and 5 bases, in that order; junction bases with no gene match: 3. Germline V CDR1 and CDR2: LGHDT, YNNKEL (reference sequence). This CDR3 contains 14 residues. The CDR3 reads CASSPDRGRNTIYF. The DNA of the CDR3 is TGTGCCAGCAGCCCGGACAGGGGAAGAAACACCATATATTTT.

This clone was observed a few times. This chain connects TRBV9 to TRBJ2-3, with no clear D. The CDR3 loop spans 15 amino acids. Germline V gene lookup returns CDR1 SGDLS and CDR2 YYNGEE. The V and J ends lost 0 bases and 3 bases respectively, with 11 bases between them. DNA for the CDR3: TGTGCCAGCAGCGTAGGTTCCCTAGAGACAGATACGCAGTATTTT. Encoded protein: CASSVGSLETDTQYF. Based on the CDR3 plus reference TRBV9 and TRBJ2-3, the full variable domain is DSGVTQTPKHLITATGQRVTLRCSPRSGDLSVYWYQQSLDQGLQFLIQYYNGEERAKGNILERFSAQQFPDLHSELNLSSLELGDSALYFCASSVGSLETDTQYFGPGTRLTVL.

V and J are TRBV2 and TRBJ1-6; D is undetermined. The germline CDR1 and CDR2 sequences are SNHLY and FYNNEI. Trimming removed 0 bases at V and 10 bases at J, with 19 bases between. The CDR3 contains 17 residues. In nucleotides, the CDR3 is TGTGCCAGCAGTGAAGCCTGGGGAGGGATGGTCGACTCACCCCTCCACTTT. It is translated as CASSEAWGGMVDSPLHF.

This chain uses TRBV4-1 with TRBJ1-1; D unclear. The V and J ends lost 1 base and 0 bases respectively, with 6 bases between them. This CDR3 is built from 14 residues. Germline V gives CDR1 MGHRA, CDR2 YSYEKL. This CDR3 reads CASSQVSLNTEAFF. The DNA of the CDR3 is TGCGCCAGCAGCCAAGTCAGTCTGAACACTGAAGCTTTCTTT.

The genes are TRBV5-5 and TRBJ2-7; D possibly corresponds to TRBD1 (6 bases). Deletions cut 1 base from V and 2 bases from J, with 13 bases between. This CDR3 has 15 amino acids. CDR1 is SGHKS, CDR2 YYEKEE, per germline (reference sequence). The CDR3 coding sequence is TGTGCCAGCAGCTTGCCCCCCGGGACAACCTACGAGCAGTACTTC. Translation: CASSLPPGTTYEQYF.

CDR3 residues: CASSNSYRGRTEAFF. CDR3 DNA sequence: TGCGCCAGCAGCAACTCTTACAGGGGGCGGACTGAAGCTTTCTTT. The chain employs TRBV5-1 and TRBJ1-1, with TRBD1 matching over 9 bases. CDR1 SGHRS and CDR2 YFSETQ come from the germline V gene. With V trimmed by 4 bases and J by 5 bases, 9 bases remained unmatched. This CDR3 comprises 15 residues.

Details on this clone: This same CDR3 is encoded by further DNA sequences in the sample. The chain recombines TRBV29-1 with TRBJ1-2, with TRBD1 identical over 8 bases. The germline gives CDR1 SQVTM, CDR2 ANQGSEA. After removal of 7 bases from V and 1 base from J, the junction contained 5 bases not matched to a gene. CDR3 length equals 13 residues. The CDR3: CSASTGVNYGYTF. In DNA, the CDR3 is TGCAGCGCCTCGACAGGGGTTAACTATGGCTACACCTTC.

V and J are TRBV11-3 and TRBJ1-1, with D possibly being TRBD1 (6 bases). Trimming stripped 5 bases from V and 6 bases from J, with 19 bases between. Germline CDR1 is SGHNT and CDR2 is YENEEA. This CDR3 is 15 amino acids long. The chain's CDR3 is CASSPDYRDGAEAFF. CDR3 bases: TGTGCCAGCAGCCCAGATTACAGGGACGGCGCTGAAGCTTTCTTT. Full variable domain (outside the CDR3, taken from reference TRBV11-3 and TRBJ1-1): EAGVVQSPRYKIIEKKQPVAFWCNPISGHNTLYWYLQNLGQGPELLIRYENEEAVDDSQLPKDRFSAERLKGVDSTLKIQPAELGDSAVYLCASSPDYRDGAEAFFGQGTRLTVV.

The gene calls are TRBV30 and TRBJ1-3; 8 positions agree with TRBD1. CDR3 length equals 16 residues. Germline-derived CDR1 and CDR2 are GTSNPN and SVGIG (reference sequence). The V segment lost 2 bases and the J segment 3 bases; nucleotides outside the gene matches: 9. The CDR3 bases are TGTGCCTGGAGTCTGATGGCAGGGGGCTTTGGAAACACCATATATTTT. This codes for CAWSLMAGGFGNTIYF.

The CDR3 DNA follows: TGTGCCAGCAGTTTAGGAGCAGGGGGCTCCGAAGTAACTTTCTTT. This codes for CASSLGAGGSEVTFF. The chain combines TRBV27 with TRBJ1-1; TRBD1 matches 8 bases. Germline assignment: CDR1 MNHEY and CDR2 SMNVEV (reference sequence). J lost 12 bases, V lost 2 bases, and 14 bases had no gene match. The CDR3 sequence is 15 residues long.

The rearrangement uses TRBV9 and TRBJ1-3; D remains ambiguous. CDR3 length: 13 residues. With 7 bases removed from V and 4 bases from J, the gap between germline ends came to 12 bases. Per germline, CDR1 SGDLS and CDR2 YYNGEE. CDR3: CASSDGVGNTIYF. CDR3 sequence (DNA): TGTGCCAGCTCGGACGGGGTCGGAAACACCATATATTTT.

The V gene is TRBV6-5, the J gene TRBJ2-5, with 7 bases lining up with TRBD2. The CDR3 sequence is 15 residues long. The junction had 9 bases not matched to a gene; V was cut back by 6 bases and J by 2 bases. Germline V gene data show CDR1 as MNHEY and CDR2 as SVGAGI. CDR3 coding DNA: TGTGCCAGCAGCCGATCGTGGGGGGGGCAAGAGACCCAGTACTTC. Its protein product is CASSRSWGGQETQYF.

V is TRBV6-4 and J is TRBJ1-2; weak D call: TRBD1 (6 bases). This CDR3 has 13 amino acids. Trimming took 9 bases from V and 4 from J, leaving 15 bases between them. Per the germline V gene, CDR1 is MRHNA and CDR2 is SNTAGT. CDR3 region: CARQGPTSYGYTF. The DNA for the CDR3 is TGTGCCAGACAGGGTCCTACATCCTATGGCTACACCTTC.

The genes are TRBV6-5 and TRBJ1-5; 9 bases line up with TRBD1. Unmatched junction bases numbered 3, after V lost 4 bases and J lost 5 bases. Germline loops: CDR1 MNHEY, CDR2 SVGAGI. The CDR3 runs to 14 residues. In nucleotides, the CDR3 is TGTGCCAGCAGTTCGAGACAGGGGGATCAGCCCCAGCATTTT. Its translation is CASSSRQGDQPQHF.

This sequence joins TRBV5-1 and TRBJ2-5; 7 nucleotides align to TRBD1. Germline CDR1 reads SGHRS; CDR2 reads YFSETQ. Trimming cost V 0 bases and J 3 bases; bases outside gene matches: 5. The CDR3 runs to 15 residues. CDR3 loop: CASSLAGTVKETQYF. DNA for the CDR3: TGCGCCAGCAGCTTGGCCGGGACAGTAAAAGAGACCCAGTACTTC.

The rearrangement links TRBV29-1 to TRBJ2-1, with 9 bases matching TRBD2. Germline V gives CDR1 SQVTM, CDR2 ANQGSEA. Losses at the gene ends were 3 bases for V and 4 bases for J; bases not matched to a gene: 10. There are 16 residues in the CDR3. CDR3 bases: TGCAGCGTTGAGGCTTTTGGACTAGCGAGTTACAATGAGCAGTTCTTC. As protein: CSVEAFGLASYNEQFF.

In its sample, this clone was seen many times. This sample includes further DNA sequences coding for the same CDR3. The chain links TRBV5-1 to TRBJ2-7, with D maybe TRBD1 (5 bases). Trimming pared 0 bases from V and 2 bases from J, leaving 12 bases between. The CDR3 extends over 15 amino acids. CDR1 and CDR2 (germline): SGHRS, YFSETQ. CDR3 nucleotide sequence: TGCGCCAGCAGCTTGGGGCAGGGAAGGACCTACGAGCAGTACTTC. Translated: CASSLGQGRTYEQYF. The full variable domain, rest sourced from reference TRBV5-1 and TRBJ2-7, is KAGVTQTPRYLIKTRGQQVTLSCSPISGHRSVSWYQQTPGQGLQFLFEYFSETQRNKGNFPGRFSGRQFSNSRSEMNVSTLELGDSALYLCASSLGQGRTYEQYFGPGTRLTVT.

The chain is built from TRBV5-6 and TRBJ2-5; D is possibly TRBD1 (6 bases). The CDR3 extends over 16 amino acids. CDR1 is SGHDT and CDR2 is YYEEEE in the germline V gene. V was trimmed by 4 bases and J by 1 base, leaving 17 bases between them. As DNA, the CDR3 is TGTGCCAGCAGCACCAGGGGCCGGAGCTCCCAAGAGACCCAGTACTTC. It encodes CASSTRGRSSQETQYF. Together with reference TRBV5-6 and TRBJ2-5, the CDR3 gives the full variable domain: DAGVTQSPTHLIKTRGQQVTLRCSPKSGHDTVSWYQQALGQGPQFIFQYYEEEERQRGNFPDRFSGHQFPNYSSELNVNALLLGDSALYLCASSTRGRSSQETQYFGPGTRLLVL.

This clone occurred once. In DNA, the CDR3 is TGTGCCAGCAGCAGTCGGGGGGGGTCACTCTACGAGCAGTACTTC. It is translated as CASSSRGGSLYEQYF. The chain employs TRBV3-1 (or the pseudogene TRBV3-2) and TRBJ2-7; 8 nucleotides agree with TRBD2. The CDR3 has 15 residues. V gave up 5 bases and J gave up 3 bases; unmatched junction bases: 9. Germline assignment: CDR1 LGHDT and CDR2 YNNKEL (reference sequence).

The V gene is TRBV18, the J gene TRBJ1-1; D is possibly TRBD1 (5 bases). CDR1 and CDR2 from the germline V gene are KGHSH and LQKENI. There are 15 residues in the CDR3. V gave up 0 bases and J gave up 1 base, with 9 bases separating them. The CDR3 DNA follows: TGTGCCAGCTCACCACCAGGGGAGGGGAACACTGAAGCTTTCTTT. It encodes CASSPPGEGNTEAFF.

The chain has TRBV10-1 and TRBJ1-2; D gene uncertain. V lost 2 bases, J lost 1 base, and 14 bases lay in between. From germline, CDR1 is WNHNN and CDR2 SYGVQD (reference sequence). CDR3 size: 16 residues. The CDR3 DNA reads TGCGCCAGCAGTGAGAGGACCCCGGGAGGTAACTATGGCTACACCTTC. This codes for CASSERTPGGNYGYTF.